This T cell receptor (beta chain) was captured by sequencing in a study of T cells expressing NK-cell markers (TCRdb year 2020). Describing the broader study: Three sorted T-cell subsets (CD3+CD56+NKG2C+, CD3+CD56+NKG2C- and CD3+CD56-NKG2C+) from 8 or 9 donors had their TCR beta-chain repertoires profiled. Seven of the eight sequenced donors were HCMV-seropositive and one was HCMV-seronegative. All eight donors whose samples were sequenced were randomly selected healthy volunteers, three of them men and five women. Sequencing of the libraries produced 2 x 150 bp reads on Illumina HiSeq 2000/2500, MiSeq or NextSeq.

Details on this clonotype: Its antigen remains undetermined.

The instrument was an Illumina HiSeq 2000. The TCR beta cDNA libraries were made using 5'RACE template switching, a step that added both a universal primer site and unique molecular identifiers. Priming for cDNA synthesis came from the TCR beta constant segment, and two successive PCR amplification steps followed. As for the authors' bioinformatics: Reads were demultiplexed and grouped by UMI with MIGEC, and clonotypes were assembled and quantified with MiTCR. To exclude erroneous sequences, any TCR cDNA sequence not supported by at least two reads was discarded. The tcR package was used for downstream repertoire analysis, and clonotypes were matched between fractions using CDR3 nucleotide sequence together with V segment. Antigen specificity was annotated against VDJdb with VDJmatch, allowing one amino acid substitution in CDR3. The reads were reprocessed in TCRdb, with one entry per CDR3 protein sequence and no accompanying DNA. The V and J calls and clone size are TCRdb's, not the authors'. This sample's table carries hundreds of thousands of distinct CDR3 sequences. Roughly 5.2% of the sample is in the top ten clones.

The CDR3 goes from the cysteine to the phenylalanine over 14 residues. This entry has no DNA. According to the germline V gene, CDR1 reads MGHDK and CDR2 reads SYGVNS. HCMV-specific IgG was detected in serum with a commercial ELISA kit to determine HCMV serostatus. Peripheral blood mononuclear cells were isolated from blood by Ficoll density gradient centrifugation. Paper-wide results and their limitations: Those dominant clonotypes were again the most abundant among CD3+CD56-NKG2C+ cells in a handful of donors, at roughly 28.3-65%. In six donors, the dominant CD3+CD56+NKG2C+ clonotypes were found to rank among the top 10 CD8+ clonotypes and to make up 1.0-7.0% of CD8+ T cells. It remained unclear whether the expanded NKG2C-expressing T cell clones were specific for HCMV antigens.

The receptor's source is a man aged 18-70 years in good health. Sequencing input: blood T cells: a sorted CD56 or NKG2C T cell subset, CD4+ or CD8+ T cells, or bulk PBMC T cells (not recorded which). The rearrangement combines TRBV25-1 with TRBJ2-5; TCRdb calls TRBD1, which cannot be checked without DNA. The CDR3 is CASSPLDGLETQYF.